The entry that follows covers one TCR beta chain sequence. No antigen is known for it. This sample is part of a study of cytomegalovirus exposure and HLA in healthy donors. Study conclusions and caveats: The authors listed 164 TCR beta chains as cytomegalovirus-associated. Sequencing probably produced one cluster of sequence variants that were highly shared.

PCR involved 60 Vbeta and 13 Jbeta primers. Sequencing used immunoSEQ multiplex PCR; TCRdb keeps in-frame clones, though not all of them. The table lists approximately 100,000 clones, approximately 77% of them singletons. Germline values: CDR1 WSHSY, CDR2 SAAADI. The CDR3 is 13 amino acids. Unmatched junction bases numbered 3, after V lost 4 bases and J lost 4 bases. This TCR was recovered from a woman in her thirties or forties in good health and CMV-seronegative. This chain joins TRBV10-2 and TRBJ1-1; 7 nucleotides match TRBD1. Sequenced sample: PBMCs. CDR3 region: CASSAAGGTEAFF. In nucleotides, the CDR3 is TGCGCCAGCAGTGCAGCAGGGGGCACTGAAGCTTTCTTT.